The rows below give T cell receptor beta chains drawn from one sample of a study of CD39 and CD103 CD8 tumor-infiltrating T cells. Profiled with immunoSEQ multiplex PCR; TCRdb holds only in-frame clones, not every one. The sample includes 420 or so clones, around 65% of them seen just once. The sample taken for sequencing was CD39+ CD103+ CD8+ T cells sorted from a lymph node. These TCRs come from a human donor with head and neck squamous cell carcinoma. CDR3s include the opening cysteine and the closing phenylalanine or tryptophan. The order of the fields is V gene, clone size, J gene, CDR3 protein. Expanded clones are given a class, and other clones once, few, many or no size at all.

TRBV5-6	.	TRBJ2-7	CASSLGPLEQYF
TRBV29-1	large	TRBJ2-7	CSVAADRSLDEQYF
TRBV4-1	.	TRBJ2-1	CASSQASGFYNEQFF
TRBV27	.	TRBJ2-1	CASSFINEQFF
TRBV11-2	.	TRBJ1-1	CASSLGGLNTEAFF
TRBV11-1	.	TRBJ2-5	CASSPGQGETQYF
TRBV4-1	few	TRBJ1-1	CASSQGPTGPYTEAFF
TRBV30	.	TRBJ1-2	CAFFSGQGSFGYGYTF
TRBV29-1	.	TRBJ2-7	CSVEEYRGYEQYF
TRBV4-1	once	TRBJ2-1	CASSHGTSGGAGTYNEQFF
TRBV7-9	once	TRBJ2-1	CASSSGRDSNEQFF
TRBV13	.	TRBJ1-2	CANGPSTYGYTF
TRBV5-1	large	TRBJ1-1	CASSAGGPNTEAFF
TRBV19	once	TRBJ2-1	CASSIVRGHEQFF
TRBV21-1	.	TRBJ2-7	CASSAILAGGTYEQYF
TRBV6-5	.	TRBJ1-5	CATKQTGANQPQHF
TRBV28	large	TRBJ2-1	CASALATYNEQFF
TRBV28	few	TRBJ1-4	CASSLGRDVEKLFF
TRBV11-2	few	TRBJ2-7	CASRLDVGGRPSYEQYF
TRBV2	few	TRBJ1-6	CASSELWNSYNSPLHF
TRBV18	.	TRBJ1-1	CASSPPGTGAIRGTEAFF
TRBV5-6	.	TRBJ1-5	CASSLQGQPQHF
TRBV19	.	TRBJ1-1	CASSIGGIEAFF
TRBV19	large	TRBJ2-5	CASSRVPEARETQYF
TRBV5-1	once	TRBJ2-1	CASSLAGPQVNEQFF
TRBV27	.	TRBJ1-1	CASKGGIEAFF
TRBV4-1	large	TRBJ2-7	CASSQASTGGPHEQYF
TRBV29-1	.	TRBJ2-2	CSALAWVDTGELFF
TRBV19	.	TRBJ1-2	CASSIRGDYGYTF
TRBV11-2	.	TRBJ2-7	CASSLGLAGASEQYF
TRBV28	few	TRBJ2-7	CASSLQTAYEQYF
TRBV19	.	TRBJ1-2	CASSIAPENYGYTF
TRBV10-2	few	TRBJ2-2	CASKTGFGTGELFF
TRBV5-5	.	TRBJ1-5	CASSTTVDSNQPQHF
TRBV9	.	TRBJ2-3	CASSDGAGISGTDTQYF
TRBV19	.	TRBJ2-1	CASSIDPPGVTYNEQFF
TRBV6-5	.	TRBJ2-7	CASSPARSGKQYF
TRBV25-1	.	TRBJ1-2	CASSDSGTELNYGYTF
TRBV4-1	.	TRBJ1-2	CASSYPTGRRNGYTF
TRBV15	few	TRBJ1-2	CATSREGTGDYYGYTF
TRBV28	.	TRBJ2-7	CASSSTGFTYEQYF